This is a list of T cell receptor beta chains from one sample in a study of monozygotic twins with inflammatory bowel disease. From the 5' RACE reads, TCRdb lists one entry per CDR3 protein and no DNA. The sample holds around 190,000 distinct CDR3 sequences. The specimen was blood. The source is a human donor with ulcerative colitis or Crohn's disease, or a healthy co-twin of an affected twin (not recorded which). The CDR3 runs from the conserved cysteine through the conserved F or W. Each record gives: J gene, V gene, CDR3 protein.

J gene: TRBJ2-3; V gene: TRBV19; CDR3 protein: CASSDRGHQRTDTQYF
J gene: TRBJ2-2; V gene: TRBV28; CDR3 protein: CASSQPGQGNTGELFF
J gene: TRBJ2-5; V gene: TRBV24-1; CDR3 protein: CATSDVQGIQETQYF
J gene: TRBJ2-7; V gene: TRBV7-2; CDR3 protein: CASSLSLAGGKQYF
J gene: TRBJ1-2; V gene: TRBV5-4; CDR3 protein: CASSLALTGTGGYTF
J gene: TRBJ1-5; V gene: TRBV6-2/TRBV6-3; CDR3 protein: CASSKDMNQPQHF
J gene: TRBJ1-2; V gene: TRBV20-1; CDR3 protein: CSARRDLWGDYGYTF
J gene: TRBJ2-5; V gene: TRBV7-2; CDR3 protein: CASSPSGRSQETQYF
J gene: TRBJ2-5; V gene: TRBV15; CDR3 protein: CATSRNFETQYF
J gene: TRBJ2-7; V gene: TRBV5-6; CDR3 protein: CASSLVVGGYEQYF
J gene: TRBJ2-2; V gene: TRBV12-3/TRBV12-4; CDR3 protein: CAIPDGYTGELFF
J gene: TRBJ2-7; V gene: TRBV5-1; CDR3 protein: CASSLAGTPYEQYF
J gene: TRBJ2-2; V gene: TRBV12-3/TRBV12-4; CDR3 protein: CASIPNGGQGATGELFF
J gene: TRBJ2-7; V gene: TRBV20-1; CDR3 protein: CSAGYLSYEQYF
J gene: TRBJ2-5; V gene: TRBV5-1; CDR3 protein: CASSSGLARGTQETQYF
J gene: TRBJ1-2; V gene: TRBV6-1; CDR3 protein: CASRLGTGVNYGYTF
J gene: TRBJ1-1; V gene: TRBV6-2/TRBV6-3; CDR3 protein: CASSDRGGNTEAFF
J gene: TRBJ2-5; V gene: TRBV12-3/TRBV12-4; CDR3 protein: CASRPGTSGGRETQYF
J gene: TRBJ2-1; V gene: TRBV20-1; CDR3 protein: CSAERGASEQFF
J gene: TRBJ2-2; V gene: TRBV12-3/TRBV12-4; CDR3 protein: CASSPQGPANTGELFF
J gene: TRBJ1-2; V gene: TRBV3-1; CDR3 protein: CASSPSPGQGWSSGGYTF
J gene: TRBJ1-5; V gene: TRBV7-6; CDR3 protein: CASSSRDGRNQPQHF
J gene: TRBJ1-4; V gene: TRBV18; CDR3 protein: CTSSPSPTNEKLFF
J gene: TRBJ2-7; V gene: TRBV6-5; CDR3 protein: CASRPQDRDEQYF